The subject of this entry is one TCR beta chain. Its cognate antigen is unknown. TCRdb used MiXCR to reprocess the reads, holding one entry per CDR3 protein. The top ten hold approximately 13% of the sample, which has about 450,000 distinct CDR3 sequences, about 33% seen once. The data are from a study of T cell repertoires in cytomegalovirus infection. Study overall: In public TCR beta signatures, there were indications of both CMV infection and matching HLA type.

General study findings and limits: The study identified carriers of CMV plus the relevant HLA from cumulative public TCR beta family frequency.

Trimming took off 1 base at V and 6 bases at J, with 10 bases between the two ends. Germline values: CDR1 SNHLY, CDR2 FYNNEI. CDR3 size: 15 residues. This clonotype originated in a human donor in good health (CMV status not recorded). Some clones in this sample may be carry-over from other donors' samples. What was sequenced was PBMCs. V usage is TRBV2 and J usage is TRBJ1-6; D unclear. CDR3: CASSEGLDINSPLHF. The CDR3, as DNA: TGTGCCAGCAGTGAAGGGTTAGATATTAATTCACCCCTCCACTTT. Full variable domain (remainder filled in from reference TRBV2 and TRBJ1-6): EPEVTQTPSHQVTQMGQEVILRCVPISNHLYFYWYRQILGQKVEFLVSFYNNEISEKSEIFDDQFSVERPDGSNFTLKIRSTKLEDSAMYFCASSEGLDINSPLHFGNGTRLTVT.